The 6 T cell receptor beta chains below come from one sample, sequenced in a study of blood T cell repertoires in COVID-19. Here immunoSEQ multiplex PCR was the method, and the copy in TCRdb shows in-frame clones only, minus some. In the table there are around 110,000 clones, about 85% of which are singletons. Material: peripheral blood. The receptors originated from a man aged 35-49 years with acute or convalescent COVID-19.

The gene calls are TRBV7-2 and TRBJ2-2, with 8 bases that match TRBD1. Germline values: CDR1 SGHTA, CDR2 FQGNSA. The CDR3 has 14 residues. J lost 7 bases, V lost 1 base, and 2 bases had no gene match. DNA for the CDR3: TGTGCCAGCAGCTTAGGACAGGGGATCGGGGAGCTGTTTTTT. It encodes CASSLGQGIGELFF.

The rearrangement links TRBV11-2 to TRBJ2-4; possibly TRBD1 for D (5 bases). V gave up 1 base and J gave up 0 bases, with 16 bases separating them. The CDR3 extends over 18 amino acids. The germline gives CDR1 SGHAT, CDR2 FQNNGV. DNA for the CDR3: TGTGCCAGCAGCTTAGGGTTGACAGACAGACTAGCCAAAAACATTCAGTACTTC. Translated, it gives CASSLGLTDRLAKNIQYF.

The V gene is TRBV5-1, the J gene TRBJ2-1; D unresolved. Germline lookup yields CDR1 SGHRS and CDR2 YFSETQ. CDR3 length: 12 residues. V gave up 0 bases and J gave up 8 bases, with 6 bases separating them. In DNA, the CDR3 is TGCGCCAGCAGCTTGGGGCTCGATGAGCAGTTCTTC. Encoded protein: CASSLGLDEQFF.

The chain couples TRBV6-5 to TRBJ2-7; the D gene is possibly TRBD2 (7 bases). The CDR3 is 15 residues long. Germline V gene sequence: CDR1 MNHEY, CDR2 SVGAGI. The V end lost 4 bases, the J end lost 4 bases, and 17 bases lay between the germline ends. The CDR3 reads CASSFSGGRIYEQYF. The CDR3 DNA is TGTGCCAGCAGTTTTTCCGGGGGGCGCATATACGAGCAGTACTTC.

V usage is TRBV7-2 and J usage is TRBJ1-3, with D possibly matching TRBD1 (5 bases). This CDR3 is built from 17 residues. With 1 base removed from V and 0 bases from J, the gap between germline ends came to 13 bases. Germline V CDR1 and CDR2: SGHTA, FQGNSA. The CDR3 bases are TGTGCCAGCAGCTTAGATCCGAGACAGCACTCTGGAAACACCATATATTTT. Residues: CASSLDPRQHSGNTIYF.

The V and J genes are TRBV6-5 and TRBJ1-4; TRBD1 agrees at 9 bases. Trimming at V came to 6 bases and at J to 7 bases, leaving 6 bases not matched to a gene. Germline V CDR1 and CDR2: MNHEY, SVGAGI. This CDR3 comprises 14 residues. The CDR3 region is CASRFGQGTEKLFF. DNA for the CDR3: TGTGCCAGCAGATTTGGACAGGGGACTGAAAAACTGTTTTTT.